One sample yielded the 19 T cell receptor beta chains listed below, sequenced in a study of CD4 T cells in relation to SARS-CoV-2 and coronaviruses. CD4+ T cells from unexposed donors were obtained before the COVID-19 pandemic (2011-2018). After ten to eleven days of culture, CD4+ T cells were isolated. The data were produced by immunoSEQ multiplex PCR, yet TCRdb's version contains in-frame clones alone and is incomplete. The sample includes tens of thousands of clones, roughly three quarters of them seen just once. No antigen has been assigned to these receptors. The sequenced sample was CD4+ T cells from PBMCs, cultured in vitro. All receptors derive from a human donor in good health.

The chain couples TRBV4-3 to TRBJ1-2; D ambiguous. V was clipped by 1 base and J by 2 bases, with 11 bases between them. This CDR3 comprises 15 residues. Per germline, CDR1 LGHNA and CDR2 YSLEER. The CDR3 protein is CASSQGPPRNYGYTF. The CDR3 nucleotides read TGCGCCAGCAGCCAAGGTCCCCCCAGAAACTATGGCTACACCTTC.

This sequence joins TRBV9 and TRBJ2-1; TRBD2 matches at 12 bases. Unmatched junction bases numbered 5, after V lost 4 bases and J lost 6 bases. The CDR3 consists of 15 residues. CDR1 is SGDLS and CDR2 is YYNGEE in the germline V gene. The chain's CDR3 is CASSPRTSGVNEQFF. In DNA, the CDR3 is TGTGCCAGCAGCCCCCGGACTAGCGGGGTCAATGAGCAGTTCTTC.

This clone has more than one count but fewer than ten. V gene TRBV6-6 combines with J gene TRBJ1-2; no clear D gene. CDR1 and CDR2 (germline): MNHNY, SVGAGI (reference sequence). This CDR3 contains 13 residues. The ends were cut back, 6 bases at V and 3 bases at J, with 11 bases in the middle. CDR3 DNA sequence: TGTGCCAGCAGCCCCTGGGGAGACTATGGCTACACCTTC. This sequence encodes CASSPWGDYGYTF.

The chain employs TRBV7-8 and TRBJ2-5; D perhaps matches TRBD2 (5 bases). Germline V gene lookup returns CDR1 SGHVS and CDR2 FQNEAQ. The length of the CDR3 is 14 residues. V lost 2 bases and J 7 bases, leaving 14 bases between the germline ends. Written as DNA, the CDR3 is TGTGCCAGCAGCTTAAGGCACCGAGAGGGGACCCAGTACTTC. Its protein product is CASSLRHREGTQYF.

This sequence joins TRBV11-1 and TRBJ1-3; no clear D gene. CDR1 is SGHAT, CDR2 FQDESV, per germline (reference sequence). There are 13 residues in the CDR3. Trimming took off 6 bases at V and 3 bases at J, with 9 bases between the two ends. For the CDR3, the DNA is TGTGCCAGCAGGGCCCGAGGTGGAAACACCATATATTTT. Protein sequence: CASRARGGNTIYF.

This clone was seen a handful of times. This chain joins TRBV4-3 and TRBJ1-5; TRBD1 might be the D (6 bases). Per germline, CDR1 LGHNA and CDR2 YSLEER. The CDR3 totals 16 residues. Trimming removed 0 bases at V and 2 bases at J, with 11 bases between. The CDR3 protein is CASSQEGGFGNQPQHF. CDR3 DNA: TGCGCCAGCAGCCAAGAGGGGGGCTTCGGCAATCAGCCCCAGCATTTT.

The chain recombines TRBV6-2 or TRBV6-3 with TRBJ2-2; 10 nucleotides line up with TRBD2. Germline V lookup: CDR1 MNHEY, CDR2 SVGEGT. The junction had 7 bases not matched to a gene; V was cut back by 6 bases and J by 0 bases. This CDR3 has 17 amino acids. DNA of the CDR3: TGTGCCAGCAGCTGGGGAGGGACTAGCGCGAACACCGGGGAGCTGTTTTTT. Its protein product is CASSWGGTSANTGELFF.

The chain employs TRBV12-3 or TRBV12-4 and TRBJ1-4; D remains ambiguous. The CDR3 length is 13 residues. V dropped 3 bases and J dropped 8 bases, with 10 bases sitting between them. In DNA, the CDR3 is TGTGCCAGCAGTTTTACCCACCGGGAAAAACTGTTTTTT. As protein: CASSFTHREKLFF.

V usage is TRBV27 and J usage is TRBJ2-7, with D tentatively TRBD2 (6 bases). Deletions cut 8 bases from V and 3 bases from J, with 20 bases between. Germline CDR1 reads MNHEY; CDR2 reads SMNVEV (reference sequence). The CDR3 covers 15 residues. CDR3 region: CASGGMRGLGYEQYF. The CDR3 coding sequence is TGTGCCAGCGGTGGGATGCGGGGACTTGGCTACGAGCAGTACTTC.

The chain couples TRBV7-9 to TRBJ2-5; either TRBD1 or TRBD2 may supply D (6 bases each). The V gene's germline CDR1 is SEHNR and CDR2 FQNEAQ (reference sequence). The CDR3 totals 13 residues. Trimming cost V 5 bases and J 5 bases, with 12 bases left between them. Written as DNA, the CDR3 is TGTGCCAGCAGCCAGGGGAGGTGGGAGACCCAGTACTTC. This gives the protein CASSQGRWETQYF.

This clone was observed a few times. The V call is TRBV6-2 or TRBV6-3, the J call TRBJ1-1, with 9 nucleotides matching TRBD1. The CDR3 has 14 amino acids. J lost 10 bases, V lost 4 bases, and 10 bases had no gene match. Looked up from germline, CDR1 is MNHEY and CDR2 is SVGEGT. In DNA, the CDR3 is TGTGCCAGCAGTTCTGAGGACAGGGGATTTGTAGCTTTCTTT. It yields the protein CASSSEDRGFVAFF.

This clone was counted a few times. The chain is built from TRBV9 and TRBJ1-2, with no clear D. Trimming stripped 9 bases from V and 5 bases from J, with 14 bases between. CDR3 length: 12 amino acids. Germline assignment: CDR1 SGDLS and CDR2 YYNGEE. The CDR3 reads CATFRGEYGYTF. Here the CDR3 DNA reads TGTGCCACCTTCCGGGGAGAGTATGGCTACACCTTC.

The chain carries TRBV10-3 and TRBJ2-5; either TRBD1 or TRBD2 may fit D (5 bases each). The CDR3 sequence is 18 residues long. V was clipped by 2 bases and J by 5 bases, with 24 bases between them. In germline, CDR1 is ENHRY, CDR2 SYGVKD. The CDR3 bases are TGTGCCATCAGTGAGAGGGGCCCCGGGCAGAGGGAGCGGGAGACCCAGTACTTC. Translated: CAISERGPGQRERETQYF.

CDR3 sequence reads: CAIGGFYEQYF. Here the CDR3 DNA reads TGTGCCATCGGGGGATTCTACGAGCAGTACTTC. The V call is TRBV10-3, the J call TRBJ2-7; D is possibly TRBD1 or TRBD2 (5 bases each). V dropped 8 bases and J dropped 3 bases, with 8 bases sitting between them. This CDR3 comprises 11 residues. Germline V gives CDR1 ENHRY, CDR2 SYGVKD.

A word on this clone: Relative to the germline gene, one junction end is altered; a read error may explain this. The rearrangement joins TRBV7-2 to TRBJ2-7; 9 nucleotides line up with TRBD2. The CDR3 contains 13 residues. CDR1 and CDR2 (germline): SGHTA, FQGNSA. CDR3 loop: CASTLAGAYEQYF. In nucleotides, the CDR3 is TGTGCCAGCACCTTAGCGGGGGCCTACGAGCAGTACTTC.

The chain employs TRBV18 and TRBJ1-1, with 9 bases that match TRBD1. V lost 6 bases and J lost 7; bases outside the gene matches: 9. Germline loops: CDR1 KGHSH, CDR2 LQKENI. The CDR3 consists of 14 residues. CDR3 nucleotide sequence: TGTGCCAGCTCCCCCGCCGGGACAGGGTTTGAAGCTTTCTTT. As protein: CASSPAGTGFEAFF.

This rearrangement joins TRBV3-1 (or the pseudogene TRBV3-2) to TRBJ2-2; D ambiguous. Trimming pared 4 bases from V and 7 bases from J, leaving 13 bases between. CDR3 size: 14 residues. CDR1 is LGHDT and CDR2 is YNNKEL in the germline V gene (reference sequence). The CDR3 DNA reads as TGTGCCAGCAGCCCGACCGTCCCGGGCGGGGAGCTGTTTTTT. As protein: CASSPTVPGGELFF.

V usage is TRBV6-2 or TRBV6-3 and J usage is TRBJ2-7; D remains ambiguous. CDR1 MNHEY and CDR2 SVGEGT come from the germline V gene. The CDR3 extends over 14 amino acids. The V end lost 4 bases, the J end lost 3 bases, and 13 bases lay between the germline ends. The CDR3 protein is CASSFSPFGYEQYF. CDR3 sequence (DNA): TGTGCCAGCAGTTTCTCCCCGTTTGGCTACGAGCAGTACTTC.

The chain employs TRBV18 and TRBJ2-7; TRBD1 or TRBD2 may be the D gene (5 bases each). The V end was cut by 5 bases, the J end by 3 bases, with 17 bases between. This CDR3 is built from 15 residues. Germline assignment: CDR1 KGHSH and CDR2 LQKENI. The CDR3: CASSYSRDGYYEQYF. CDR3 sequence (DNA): TGTGCCAGCTCATACTCTCGGGACGGGTACTACGAGCAGTACTTC.